The 23 T cell receptor beta chains below come from one sample, sequenced in a study of cytomegalovirus exposure and HLA in healthy donors. PCR involved 60 Vbeta and 13 Jbeta primers. TCRdb's table, derived via immunoSEQ multiplex PCR, lists solely in-frame clones and lacks some. The table records approximately 290,000 clones, approximately 80% of them present only once. Sequencing was done on a sample of PBMCs. The receptors here all came from a girl aged 2 to 10 in good health and CMV-seronegative.

The CDR3 is CASIAGGHTDTQYF. The DNA of the CDR3 is TGTGCCAGCATCGCGGGAGGTCACACAGATACGCAGTATTTT. The V call is TRBV28, the J call TRBJ2-3; 8 bases are a match to TRBD2. This CDR3 is 14 amino acids long. J was trimmed by 2 bases and V by 7 bases; bases with no gene match: 5. The V gene's germline CDR1 is MDHEN and CDR2 SYDVKM.

The chain couples TRBV4-1 to TRBJ1-2; 7 nucleotides agree with TRBD1. The V gene's germline CDR1 is MGHRA and CDR2 YSYEKL. V lost 4 bases and J lost 6; bases outside the gene matches: 5. The CDR3 spans 13 residues. Written as DNA, the CDR3 is TGCGCCAGCAGCCCGCAGGGGGTGGATGGCTACACCTTC. It translates to CASSPQGVDGYTF.

The chain recombines TRBV19 with TRBJ1-5; D unclear. Germline V gene lookup returns CDR1 LNHDA and CDR2 SQIVND (reference sequence). Trimming took off 5 bases at V and 0 bases at J, with 8 bases between the two ends. The CDR3 runs to 14 residues. CDR3 loop: CASSVILSNQPQHF. The DNA of the CDR3 is TGTGCCAGTAGTGTCATACTTAGCAATCAGCCCCAGCATTTT.

The chain recombines TRBV9 with TRBJ2-6; D perhaps matches TRBD2 (6 bases). The CDR3 sequence is 16 residues long. The V gene lost 0 bases and the J gene lost 0 bases, with 7 bases spanning the gap. The germline CDR1 and CDR2 sequences are SGDLS and YYNGEE. Here the CDR3 reads CASSVDGGSGANVLTF. CDR3 nucleotide sequence: TGTGCCAGCAGCGTAGACGGGGGCTCTGGGGCCAACGTCCTGACTTTC.

The J gene is TRBJ2-1, the V gene TRBV5-1; 8 bases match TRBD1. CDR3 length: 15 residues. Germline V gives CDR1 SGHRS, CDR2 YFSETQ. Germline trimming cut 4 bases from V and 7 bases from J; bases unmatched to any gene: 10. This CDR3 reads CASSQGQGNRNEQFF. The CDR3, as DNA: TGCGCCAGCAGCCAAGGACAGGGAAATAGGAATGAGCAGTTCTTC.

The gene calls are TRBV25-1 and TRBJ2-5; possibly TRBD1 for D (6 bases). This CDR3 has 16 amino acids. Trimming removed 3 bases from V and 0 bases from J, with 14 bases in between. The germline CDR1 and CDR2 sequences are MGHDK and SYGVNS. This CDR3 reads CASSDYQGLYQETQYF. CDR3 nucleotide sequence: TGTGCCAGCAGTGATTACCAGGGGCTTTACCAAGAGACCCAGTACTTC.

This rearrangement joins TRBV5-1 to TRBJ1-2, with D perhaps matching TRBD1 (5 bases). The CDR3 extends over 13 amino acids. Trimming stripped 7 bases from V and 2 bases from J, with 12 bases between. Germline CDR1 and CDR2: SGHRS and YFSETQ. As DNA, the CDR3 is TGCGCCAGCCATAAGGAGGGGAACTATGGCTACACCTTC. This codes for CASHKEGNYGYTF.

The V gene is TRBV6-4, the J gene TRBJ2-2, with 7 positions matching TRBD2. The CDR3 is made up of 16 amino acids. Germline-derived CDR1 and CDR2 are MRHNA and SNTAGT. Trimming cost V 0 bases and J 7 bases; bases outside gene matches: 8. The CDR3 region is CASSDSGTTSSGELFF. Here the CDR3 DNA reads TGTGCCAGCAGTGACTCGGGGACTACCTCGAGCGGGGAGCTGTTTTTT.

The chain couples TRBV28 to TRBJ2-7; 7 bases match TRBD2. The J segment lost 2 bases and the V segment lost 2 bases, leaving 9 bases of the junction unmatched. Germline-derived CDR1 and CDR2 are MDHEN and SYDVKM. The CDR3 consists of 16 residues. In nucleotides, the CDR3 is TGTGCCAGCAGTTTAGGGAGGGGCTACGTTACCTACGAGCAGTACTTC. Amino acid sequence: CASSLGRGYVTYEQYF.

The chain recombines TRBV4-2 with TRBJ1-3, with no clear D. Trimming shortened V by 0 bases and J by 0 bases, and 12 bases separated the two germline ends. There are 17 residues in the CDR3. CDR1 and CDR2 from the germline V gene are LGHNA and YNFKEQ. The CDR3 DNA sequence: TGTGCCAGCAGCCAAGAGGCAGCGGGCTTCTCTGGAAACACCATATATTTT. Protein product: CASSQEAAGFSGNTIYF.

This clone occurred a few times. V usage is TRBV19 and J usage is TRBJ1-1, with D possibly TRBD1 on 5 matching bases. Trimming stripped 2 bases from V and 5 bases from J, with 12 bases between. This CDR3 region has 14 residues. CDR1 LNHDA and CDR2 SQIVND come from the germline V gene (reference sequence). The CDR3 here is CASSISGPRTEAFF. In nucleotides, the CDR3 is TGTGCCAGTAGTATATCAGGGCCCCGGACTGAAGCTTTCTTT.

This clone was observed once. V and J are TRBV5-8 and TRBJ2-5; tentative D call: TRBD1 (5 bases). The J call may be in error: the DNA end matches TRBJ2-7 better. The CDR3 is made up of 12 amino acids. In germline, CDR1 is SGHTS, CDR2 YDEGEE. The CDR3 loop is CASSLRGYEQYF. The CDR3 DNA is TGTGCCAGCAGCTTGAGGGGCTACGAGCAGTACTTC.

V gene TRBV19 combines with J gene TRBJ1-1; D not resolved. The CDR3 consists of 13 residues. Germline loops: CDR1 LNHDA, CDR2 SQIVND (reference sequence). The V end was cut by 6 bases, the J end by 1 base, with 9 bases between. The CDR3 sequence is CASRRLPNTEAFF. The CDR3 DNA sequence: TGTGCCAGTAGGCGGCTGCCGAACACTGAAGCTTTCTTT.

The chain joins TRBV7-2 to TRBJ2-1; the D gene is possibly TRBD2 (6 bases). CDR1 is SGHTA and CDR2 is FQGNSA in the germline V gene. Deletions cut 5 bases from V and 9 bases from J, with 20 bases between. This CDR3 is built from 15 residues. In DNA form, the CDR3 reads TGTGCCAGCAGCCCAGAGCCGGGATCAGCGGGTGAGCAGTTCTTC. Translating it yields CASSPEPGSAGEQFF.

The rearrangement uses TRBV5-1 and TRBJ2-1; perhaps TRBD1 as D (6 bases). This CDR3 has 17 amino acids. Germline V gives CDR1 SGHRS, CDR2 YFSETQ. Trimming cost V 3 bases and J 0 bases, with 16 bases left between them. The CDR3 DNA reads as TGCGCCAGCAGCTCACCCAGGGGTGAGTACTCCTACAATGAGCAGTTCTTC. Translation: CASSSPRGEYSYNEQFF.

In DNA form, the CDR3 reads TGTGCCAGCAGTTCCAGCGGGGGGAACTTCTACGAGCAGTACTTC. Translation: CASSSSGGNFYEQYF. The chain links TRBV27 to TRBJ2-7; 9 nucleotides agree with TRBD2. The CDR3 spans 15 residues. Losses at the gene ends were 4 bases for V and 3 bases for J; bases not matched to a gene: 7. Germline values: CDR1 MNHEY, CDR2 SMNVEV (reference sequence).

The genes are TRBV19 and TRBJ1-5, with 9 bases matching TRBD1. V shed 3 bases and J 11 bases; nucleotides not matched to a gene: 11. This CDR3 comprises 15 residues. Germline CDR1 LNHDA, CDR2 SQIVND (reference sequence). CDR3 residues: CASSIADRGFRAQHF. The CDR3 region has the DNA TGTGCCAGTAGTATCGCCGACAGGGGGTTTAGGGCCCAGCATTTT. The full variable domain, rest sourced from reference TRBV19 and TRBJ1-5, is DGGITQSPKYLFRKEGQNVTLSCEQNLNHDAMYWYRQDPGQGLRLIYYSQIVNDFQKGDIAEGYSVSREKKESFPLTVTSAQKNPTAFYLCASSIADRGFRAQHFGDGTRLSIL.

The rearrangement links TRBV2 to TRBJ1-1, with TRBD1 matching 9 bases. CDR3 length equals 13 residues. Trimming removed 10 bases from V and 4 bases from J; junction bases left unmatched: 7. Looked up from germline, CDR1 is SNHLY and CDR2 is FYNNEI. The chain's CDR3 is CANPGQGPTEAFF. Here the CDR3 DNA reads TGTGCCAACCCGGGACAGGGACCCACTGAAGCTTTCTTT.

The rearrangement joins TRBV6-7 to TRBJ2-7, with D maybe TRBD1 (6 bases). TRBV6-7 qualifies as an ORF whose function is uncertain. V shed 0 bases and J shed 5 bases, with 14 bases lying between them. The CDR3 extends over 15 amino acids. The CDR3, as DNA: TGTGCCAGCAGTTACTCGGACAGAACTCGCGACGAGCAGTACTTC. Encoded protein: CASSYSDRTRDEQYF.

This sequence joins TRBV25-1 and TRBJ2-2, with a tentative D call TRBD1 (6 bases). V lost 1 base, J lost 5 bases, and 11 bases lay in between. CDR1 MGHDK and CDR2 SYGVNS come from the germline V gene. The CDR3 loop spans 15 amino acids. CDR3 in DNA: TGTGCCAGCAGTGAATGGGGCAGGGGAACCGGGGAGCTGTTTTTT. It yields the protein CASSEWGRGTGELFF.

This chain joins TRBV6-5 and TRBJ2-7; 8 bases match TRBD2. This CDR3 spans 14 amino acids. V was clipped by 2 bases and J by 6 bases; unmatched bases: 6. Germline values: CDR1 MNHEY, CDR2 SVGAGI. CDR3 sequence: CASSYREGLLEQYF. The CDR3 region has the DNA TGTGCCAGCAGTTACCGGGAGGGCCTTCTCGAGCAGTACTTC.

This chain links TRBV28 with TRBJ2-7; D is ambiguous. Trimming took 1 base from V and 2 from J, leaving 9 bases between them. CDR3 length: 14 residues. CDR1 is MDHEN and CDR2 is SYDVKM in the germline V gene. CDR3 residues: CASSLSARTYEQYF. For the CDR3, the DNA is TGTGCCAGCAGTTTATCCGCGCGGACCTACGAGCAGTACTTC.

CDR3 amino acids: CASSESIGQGLEQYF. The CDR3 bases are TGTGCCAGCAGTGAATCTATCGGACAGGGGCTCGAGCAGTACTTC. The chain carries TRBV25-1 and TRBJ2-7, with TRBD1 matching 9 bases. J gave up 6 bases and V 1 base, and 7 bases lay outside the gene matches. The germline CDR1 and CDR2 sequences are MGHDK and SYGVNS. The CDR3 runs 15 residues.